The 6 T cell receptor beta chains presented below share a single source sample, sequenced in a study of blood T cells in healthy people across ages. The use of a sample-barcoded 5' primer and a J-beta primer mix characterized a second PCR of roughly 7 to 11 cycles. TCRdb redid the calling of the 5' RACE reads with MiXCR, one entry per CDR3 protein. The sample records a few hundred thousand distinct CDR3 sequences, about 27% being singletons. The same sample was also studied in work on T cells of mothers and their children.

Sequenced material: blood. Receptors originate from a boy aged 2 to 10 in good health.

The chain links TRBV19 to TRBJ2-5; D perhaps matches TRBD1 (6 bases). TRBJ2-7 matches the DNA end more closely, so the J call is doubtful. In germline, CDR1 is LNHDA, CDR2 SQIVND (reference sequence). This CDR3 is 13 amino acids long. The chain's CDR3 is CATGSDSSYEQYF. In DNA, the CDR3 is TGTGCCACCGGGTCGGACAGTTCCTACGAGCAGTACTTC.

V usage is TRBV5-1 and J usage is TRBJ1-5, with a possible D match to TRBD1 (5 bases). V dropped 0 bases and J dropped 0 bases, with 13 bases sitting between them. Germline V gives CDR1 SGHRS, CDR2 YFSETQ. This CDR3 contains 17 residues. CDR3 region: CASSLGEGPYSNQPQHF. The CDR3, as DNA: TGCGCCAGCAGCTTGGGGGAGGGACCCTATAGCAATCAGCCCCAGCATTTT.

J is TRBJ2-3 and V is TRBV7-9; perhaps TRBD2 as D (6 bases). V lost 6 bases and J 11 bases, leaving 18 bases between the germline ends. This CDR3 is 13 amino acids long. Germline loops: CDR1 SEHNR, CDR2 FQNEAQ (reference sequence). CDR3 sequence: CASSFPSIGGQYF. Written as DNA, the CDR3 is TGTGCCAGCAGTTTCCCCTCAATCGGGGGGCAGTATTTT.

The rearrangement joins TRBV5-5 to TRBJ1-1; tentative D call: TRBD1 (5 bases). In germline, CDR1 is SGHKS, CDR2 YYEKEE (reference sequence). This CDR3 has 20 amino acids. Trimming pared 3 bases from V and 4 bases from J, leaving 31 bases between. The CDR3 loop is CASSWGSSRDGRSPVTEAFF. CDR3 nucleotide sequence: TGTGCCAGCAGCTGGGGTTCCTCCCGGGACGGAAGGTCCCCTGTCACTGAAGCTTTCTTT.

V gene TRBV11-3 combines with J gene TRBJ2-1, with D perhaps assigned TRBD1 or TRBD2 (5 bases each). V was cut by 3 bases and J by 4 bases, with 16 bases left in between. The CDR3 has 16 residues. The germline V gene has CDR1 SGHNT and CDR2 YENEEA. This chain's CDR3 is CASSFDGTLQYNEQFF. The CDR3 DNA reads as TGTGCCAGCAGCTTCGACGGGACCCTGCAGTACAATGAGCAGTTCTTC.

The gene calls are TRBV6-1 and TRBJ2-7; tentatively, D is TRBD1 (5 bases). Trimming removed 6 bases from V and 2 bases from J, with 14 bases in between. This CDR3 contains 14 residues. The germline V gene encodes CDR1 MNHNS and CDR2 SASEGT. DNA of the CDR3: TGTGCCAGCAGGGACCAGGGTAAAACCTACGAGCAGTACTTC. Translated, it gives CASRDQGKTYEQYF.